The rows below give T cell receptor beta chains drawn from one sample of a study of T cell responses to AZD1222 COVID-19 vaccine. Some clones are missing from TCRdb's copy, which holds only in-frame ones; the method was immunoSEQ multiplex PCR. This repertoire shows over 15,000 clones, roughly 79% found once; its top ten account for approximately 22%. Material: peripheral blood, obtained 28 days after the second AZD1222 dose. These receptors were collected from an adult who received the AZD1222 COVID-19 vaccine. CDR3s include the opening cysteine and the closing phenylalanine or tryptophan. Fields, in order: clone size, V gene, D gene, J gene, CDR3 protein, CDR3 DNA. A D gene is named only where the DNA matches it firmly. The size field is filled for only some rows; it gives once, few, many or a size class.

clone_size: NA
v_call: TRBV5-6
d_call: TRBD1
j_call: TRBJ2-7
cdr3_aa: CASSLVGQSYEQYF
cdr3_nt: TGTGCCAGCAGCTTGGTGGGACAGTCCTACGAGCAGTACTTC

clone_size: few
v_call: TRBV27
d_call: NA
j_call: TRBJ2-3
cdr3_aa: CASSLESTDTQYF
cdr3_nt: TGTGCCAGCAGTTTAGAGAGCACAGATACGCAGTATTTT

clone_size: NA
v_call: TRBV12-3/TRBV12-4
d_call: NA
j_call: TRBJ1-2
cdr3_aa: CASSFLHGYTF
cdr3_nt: TGTGCCAGCAGTTTCTTGCATGGCTACACCTTC

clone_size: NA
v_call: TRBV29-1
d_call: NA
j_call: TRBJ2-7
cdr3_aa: CSVTGTASGPSYEQYF
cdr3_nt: TGCAGCGTAACCGGGACAGCGAGCGGGCCCTCCTACGAGCAGTACTTC

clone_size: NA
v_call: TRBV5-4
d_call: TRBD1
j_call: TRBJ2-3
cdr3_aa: CASSAPPRGDTQYF
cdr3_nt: TGTGCCAGCAGCGCACCCCCCAGGGGGGATACGCAGTATTTT

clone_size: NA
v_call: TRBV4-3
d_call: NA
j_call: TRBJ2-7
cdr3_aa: CASSQDRKQSSYEQYF
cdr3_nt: TGCGCCAGCAGCCAAGATCGGAAACAGAGCTCCTACGAGCAGTACTTC

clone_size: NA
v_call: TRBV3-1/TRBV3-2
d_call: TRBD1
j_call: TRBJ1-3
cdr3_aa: CASSRSEGARGNTIYF
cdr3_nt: TGTGCCAGCAGCCGGTCAGAGGGGGCGCGGGGAAACACCATATATTTT

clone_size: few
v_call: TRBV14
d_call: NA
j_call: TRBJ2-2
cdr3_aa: CASSQQISTGELFF
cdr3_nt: TGTGCCAGCAGCCAACAGATTAGCACCGGGGAGCTGTTTTTT

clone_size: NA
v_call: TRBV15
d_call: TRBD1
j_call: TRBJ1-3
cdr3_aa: CATSSRQGSTGNTIYF
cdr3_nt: TGTGCCACCAGCAGTCGACAGGGGTCAACTGGAAACACCATATATTTT

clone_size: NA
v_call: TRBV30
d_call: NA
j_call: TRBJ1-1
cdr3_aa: CAWIRGQIMNTEAFF
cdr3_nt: TGTGCCTGGATTCGAGGACAAATCATGAACACTGAAGCTTTCTTT

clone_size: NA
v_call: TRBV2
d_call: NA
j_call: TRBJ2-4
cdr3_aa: CASIRDTNNIQYF
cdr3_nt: TGTGCCAGCATAAGGGATACAAATAACATTCAGTACTTC

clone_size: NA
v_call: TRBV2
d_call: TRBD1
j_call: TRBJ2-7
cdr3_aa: CASKGGAYEQYF
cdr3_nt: TGTGCCAGCAAAGGGGGCGCCTACGAGCAGTACTTC

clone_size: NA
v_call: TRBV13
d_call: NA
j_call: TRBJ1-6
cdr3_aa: CASSLGPQGYNSPLHF
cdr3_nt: TGTGCCAGCAGCTTAGGCCCCCAGGGATATAATTCACCCCTCCACTTT

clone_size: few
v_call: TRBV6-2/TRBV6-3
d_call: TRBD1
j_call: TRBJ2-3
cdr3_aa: CASSLYRGVSNTQYF
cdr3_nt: TGTGCCAGCAGTTTATACAGGGGGGTATCAAATACGCAGTATTTT

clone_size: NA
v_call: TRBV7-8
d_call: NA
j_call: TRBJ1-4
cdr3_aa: CASTLGRGRTMSEKLFF
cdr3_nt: TGTGCCAGCACCCTAGGTAGAGGGAGGACGATGAGCGAAAAACTGTTTTTT

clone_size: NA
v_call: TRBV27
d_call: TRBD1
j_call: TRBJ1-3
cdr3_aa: CASSGTGSPSGNTIYF
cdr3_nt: TGTGCCAGCAGCGGGACAGGGTCCCCATCTGGAAACACCATATATTTT

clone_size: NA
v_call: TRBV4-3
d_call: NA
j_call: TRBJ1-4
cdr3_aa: CASSLRSYNEKLFF
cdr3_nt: TGCGCCAGCAGCCTTCGGAGTTATAATGAAAAACTGTTTTTT

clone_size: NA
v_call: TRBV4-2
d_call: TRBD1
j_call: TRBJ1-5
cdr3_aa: CASSQDGTENQPQHF
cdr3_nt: TGTGCCAGCAGCCAAGACGGGACAGAGAATCAGCCCCAGCATTTT

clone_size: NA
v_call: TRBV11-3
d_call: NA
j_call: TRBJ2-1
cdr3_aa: CASSSGRSYNEQFF
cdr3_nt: TGTGCCAGCAGCTCGGGACGGTCCTACAATGAGCAGTTCTTC

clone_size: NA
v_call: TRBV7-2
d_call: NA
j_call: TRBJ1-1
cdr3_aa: CASSAQGNTEAFF
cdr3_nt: TGTGCCAGCAGCGCGCAGGGGAACACTGAAGCTTTCTTT

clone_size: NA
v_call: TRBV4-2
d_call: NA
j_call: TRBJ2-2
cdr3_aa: CASSLDGVTGELFF
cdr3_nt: TGTGCCAGCAGCCTCGACGGGGTCACCGGGGAGCTGTTTTTT

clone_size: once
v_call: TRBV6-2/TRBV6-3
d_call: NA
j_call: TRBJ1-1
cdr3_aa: CASSPSPWMNTEAFF
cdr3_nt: TGTGCCAGCAGCCCCAGCCCGTGGATGAACACTGAAGCTTTCTTT

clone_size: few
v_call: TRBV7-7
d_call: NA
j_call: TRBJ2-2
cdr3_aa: CASTGFSGQGGELFF
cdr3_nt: TGTGCCAGCACAGGGTTTTCCGGTCAAGGCGGGGAGCTGTTTTTT

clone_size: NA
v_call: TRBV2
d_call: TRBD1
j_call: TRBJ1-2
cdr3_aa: CATTRGGFEYGYTF
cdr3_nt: TGTGCCACCACCAGAGGGGGCTTTGAGTATGGCTACACCTTC

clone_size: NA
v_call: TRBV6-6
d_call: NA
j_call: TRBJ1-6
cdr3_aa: CASSYSRGEEGSPLHF
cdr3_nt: TGTGCCAGCAGTTACTCCCGCGGGGAGGAGGGTTCACCCCTCCACTTT

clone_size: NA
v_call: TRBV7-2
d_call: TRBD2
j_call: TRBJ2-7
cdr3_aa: CASSLGVLAGGSYEQYF
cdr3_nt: TGTGCCAGCAGCTTAGGAGTACTAGCGGGAGGCAGCTACGAGCAGTACTTC

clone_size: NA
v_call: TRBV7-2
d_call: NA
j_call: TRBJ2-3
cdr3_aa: CASSFSLGTDTQYF
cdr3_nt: TGTGCCAGCAGCTTTTCGCTGGGGACAGATACGCAGTATTTT

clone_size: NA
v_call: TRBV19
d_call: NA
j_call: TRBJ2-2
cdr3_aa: CASSMGRINTGELFF
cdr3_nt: TGTGCCAGTAGTATGGGTCGAATCAACACCGGGGAGCTGTTTTTT

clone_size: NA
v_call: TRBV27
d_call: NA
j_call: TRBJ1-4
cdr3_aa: CASSLSTGGVEKLFF
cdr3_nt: TGTGCCAGCAGTTTATCGACAGGAGGTGTGGAAAAACTGTTTTTT

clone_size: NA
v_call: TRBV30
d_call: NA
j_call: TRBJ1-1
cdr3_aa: CAWETGNTEAFF
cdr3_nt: TGTGCCTGGGAGACGGGGAACACTGAAGCTTTCTTT

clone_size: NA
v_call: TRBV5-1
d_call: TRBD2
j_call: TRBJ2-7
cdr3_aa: CASSLGVAGGDEQYF
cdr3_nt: TGCGCCAGCAGCTTGGGGGTGGCGGGAGGTGACGAGCAGTACTTC

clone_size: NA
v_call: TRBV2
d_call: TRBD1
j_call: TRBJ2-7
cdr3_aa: CASIRDRAYEQYF
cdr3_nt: TGTGCCAGCATTAGGGACAGGGCTTACGAGCAGTACTTC